The text below deals with one T cell receptor (beta chain). Its target is unknown. 60 Vbeta and 13 Jbeta primers were used in PCR. Original processing notes: Approximately 9.9 million shared chains were among the 80 million or so unique TCR beta chains that a later analysis counted. Sequencing was performed with immunoSEQ multiplex PCR; in TCRdb, only in-frame clones are kept and a portion is missing. V and J calls and clone size come straight from that table; D and trimming were deduced from the DNA. The sample holds fewer than 200,000 clones, 75% to 85% seen once. This record belongs to a study of cytomegalovirus exposure and HLA in healthy donors. For the study at large: HLA-typed donors were the source of approximately 85 million unique TCRs held in an early data release. Study-wide results and caveats: Apparent HLA restriction characterized most CMV-associated TCR beta chains in a later analysis.

There were likely unrecorded immune exposures, though donors were nominally healthy when sampled. The sequencing input was PBMCs. This TCR was sampled from a woman aged 30 to 39 in good health and CMV-seronegative.

CDR3 region: CSVRGGQSYEQYF. CDR3 nucleotides: TGCAGCGTGCGGGGGGGCCAATCCTACGAGCAGTACTTC. The rearrangement uses TRBV29-1 and TRBJ2-7; 9 positions match TRBD2. The CDR3 is 13 residues long. The germline gives CDR1 SQVTM, CDR2 ANQGSEA. The ends lost 6 bases at V and 1 base at J; junction bases unmatched: 4.